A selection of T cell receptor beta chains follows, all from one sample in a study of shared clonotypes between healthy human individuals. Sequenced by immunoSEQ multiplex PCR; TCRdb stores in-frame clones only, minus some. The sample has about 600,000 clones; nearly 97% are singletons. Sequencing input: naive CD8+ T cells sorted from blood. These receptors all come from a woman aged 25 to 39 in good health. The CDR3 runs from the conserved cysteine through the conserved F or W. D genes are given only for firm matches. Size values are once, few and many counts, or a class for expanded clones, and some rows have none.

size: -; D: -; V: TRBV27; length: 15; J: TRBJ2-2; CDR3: CASSFSLGASGELFF; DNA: TGTGCCAGCAGTTTCTCTTTAGGGGCCTCCGGGGAGCTGTTTTTT
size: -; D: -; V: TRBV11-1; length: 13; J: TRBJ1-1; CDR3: CASSLVLNTEAFF; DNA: TGTGCCAGCAGCTTAGTACTGAACACTGAAGCTTTCTTT
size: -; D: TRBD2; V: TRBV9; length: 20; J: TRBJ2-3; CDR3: CASSVAWLGLAGGGTDTQYF; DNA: TGTGCCAGCAGCGTAGCTTGGCTCGGACTAGCGGGAGGGGGCACAGATACGCAGTATTTT
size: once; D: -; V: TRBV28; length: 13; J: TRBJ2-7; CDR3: CASRLDSDYEQYF; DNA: TGTGCCAGCAGATTAGACAGTGACTACGAGCAGTACTTC
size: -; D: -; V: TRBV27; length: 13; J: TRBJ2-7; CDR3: CASSSSTAYEQYF; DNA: TGTGCCAGCAGTTCGTCGACAGCATACGAGCAGTACTTC
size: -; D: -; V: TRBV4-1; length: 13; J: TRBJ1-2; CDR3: CASSQVSNYGYTF; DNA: TGCGCCAGCAGCCAGGTGTCGAACTATGGCTACACCTTC
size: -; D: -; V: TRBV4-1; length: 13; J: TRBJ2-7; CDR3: CASSHLEGYEQYF; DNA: TGCGCCAGCAGCCACCTAGAGGGTTACGAGCAGTACTTC
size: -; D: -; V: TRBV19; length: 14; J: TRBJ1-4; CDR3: CASSIRVTNEKLFF; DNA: TGTGCCAGTAGTATTAGGGTTACTAATGAAAAACTGTTTTTT
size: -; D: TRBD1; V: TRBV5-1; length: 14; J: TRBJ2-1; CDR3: CASSSDRVSNEQFF; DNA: TGCGCCAGCAGCAGCGACAGGGTTTCGAATGAGCAGTTCTTC
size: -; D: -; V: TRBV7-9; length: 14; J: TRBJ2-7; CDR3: CASSPGGLHYEQYF; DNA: TGTGCCAGCAGCCCCGGAGGACTACACTACGAGCAGTACTTC
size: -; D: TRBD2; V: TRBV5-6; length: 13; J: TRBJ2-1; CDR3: CASRLAGGNEQFF; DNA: TGTGCCAGCAGACTAGCGGGAGGCAATGAGCAGTTCTTC
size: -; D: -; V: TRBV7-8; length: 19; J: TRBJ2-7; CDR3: CASSLRQSVGVGNLYEQYF; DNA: TGTGCCAGCAGCCTTCGGCAGTCGGTTGGCGTAGGGAACCTCTACGAGCAGTACTTC
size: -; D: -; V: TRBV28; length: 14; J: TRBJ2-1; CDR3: CASSLSGGGSEQFF; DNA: TGTGCCAGCAGTTTGAGCGGAGGGGGATCTGAGCAGTTCTTC
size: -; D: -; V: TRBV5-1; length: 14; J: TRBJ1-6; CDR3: CASSLDVGGSPLHF; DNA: TGCGCCAGCAGCTTGGACGTCGGGGGTTCACCCCTCCACTTT
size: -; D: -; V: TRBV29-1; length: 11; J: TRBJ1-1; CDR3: CSAALDTEAFF; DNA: TGCAGCGCCGCCTTGGACACTGAAGCTTTCTTT
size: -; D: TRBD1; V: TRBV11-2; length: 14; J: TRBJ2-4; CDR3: CASSFQGDKNIQYF; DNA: TGTGCCAGCAGCTTTCAGGGGGACAAGAACATTCAGTACTTC
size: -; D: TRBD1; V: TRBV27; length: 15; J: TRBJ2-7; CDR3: CASSATGTGFDEQYF; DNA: TGTGCCAGCAGTGCAACCGGGACAGGGTTCGACGAGCAGTACTTC
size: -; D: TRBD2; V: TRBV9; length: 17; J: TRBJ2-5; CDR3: CASSVGLAGGPEETQYF; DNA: TGTGCCAGCAGCGTGGGACTAGCGGGAGGGCCGGAGGAGACCCAGTACTTC
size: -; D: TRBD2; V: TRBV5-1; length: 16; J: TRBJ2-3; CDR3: CASSSLAGGSTDTQYF; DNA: TGCGCCAGCAGCTCGCTAGCGGGAGGTAGCACAGATACGCAGTATTTT
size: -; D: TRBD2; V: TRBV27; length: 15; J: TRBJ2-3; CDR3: CASSTLAGGGDTQYF; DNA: TGTGCCAGCAGTACCCTAGCGGGCGGTGGAGATACGCAGTATTTT
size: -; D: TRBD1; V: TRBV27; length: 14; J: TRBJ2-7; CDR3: CASSWGQGGYEQYF; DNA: TGTGCCAGCAGTTGGGGACAGGGCGGCTACGAGCAGTACTTC
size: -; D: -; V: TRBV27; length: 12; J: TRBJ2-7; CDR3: CASSPRGLGQYF; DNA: TGTGCCAGCAGTCCACGGGGACTTGGGCAGTACTTC